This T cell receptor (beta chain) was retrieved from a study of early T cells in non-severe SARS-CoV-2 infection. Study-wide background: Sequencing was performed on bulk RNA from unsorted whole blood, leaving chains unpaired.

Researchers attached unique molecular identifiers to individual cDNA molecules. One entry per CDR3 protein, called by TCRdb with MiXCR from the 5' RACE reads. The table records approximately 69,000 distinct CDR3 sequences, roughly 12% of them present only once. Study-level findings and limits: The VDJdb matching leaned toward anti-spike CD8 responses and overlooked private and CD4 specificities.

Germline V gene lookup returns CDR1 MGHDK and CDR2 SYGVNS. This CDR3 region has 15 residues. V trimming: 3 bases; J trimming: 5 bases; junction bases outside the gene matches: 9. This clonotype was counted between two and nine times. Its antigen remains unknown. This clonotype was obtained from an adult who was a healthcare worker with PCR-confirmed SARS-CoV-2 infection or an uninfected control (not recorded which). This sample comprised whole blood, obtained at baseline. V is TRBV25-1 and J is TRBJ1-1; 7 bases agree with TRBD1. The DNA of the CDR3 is TGTGCCAGCAGTGAGGGGTACAGGGGTACGACTGAAGCTTTCTTT. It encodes CASSEGYRGTTEAFF.